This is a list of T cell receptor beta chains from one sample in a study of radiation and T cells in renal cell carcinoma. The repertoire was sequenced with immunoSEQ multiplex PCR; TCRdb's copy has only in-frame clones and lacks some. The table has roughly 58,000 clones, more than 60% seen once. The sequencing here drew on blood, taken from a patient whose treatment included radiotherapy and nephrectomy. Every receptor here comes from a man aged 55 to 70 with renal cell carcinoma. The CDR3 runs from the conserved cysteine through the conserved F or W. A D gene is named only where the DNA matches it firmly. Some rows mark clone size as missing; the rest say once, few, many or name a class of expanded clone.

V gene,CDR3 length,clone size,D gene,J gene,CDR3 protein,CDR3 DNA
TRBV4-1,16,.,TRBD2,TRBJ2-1,CASSQERLAGSHEQFF,TGCGCCAGCAGCCAAGAGAGACTAGCGGGATCCCATGAGCAGTTCTTC
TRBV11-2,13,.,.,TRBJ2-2,CASSLGGTGELFF,TGTGCCAGCAGCTTAGGGGGGACGGGCGAGCTGTTTTTT
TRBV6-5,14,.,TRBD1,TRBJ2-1,CASSKGQTYNEQFF,TGTGCCAGCAGCAAGGGACAGACCTACAATGAGCAGTTCTTC
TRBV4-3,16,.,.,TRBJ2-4,CASSQGFWTDENIQYF,TGCGCCAGCAGCCAAGGTTTCTGGACAGATGAAAACATTCAGTACTTC
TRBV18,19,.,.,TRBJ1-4,CASSSQGTQGRSPLEKLFF,TGTGCCAGCTCTTCCCAGGGGACGCAGGGAAGGTCACCGCTTGAAAAACTGTTTTTT
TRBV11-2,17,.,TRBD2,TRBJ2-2,CASSLVGGGLGTGELFF,TGTGCCAGCAGCTTAGTGGGCGGGGGATTAGGCACCGGGGAGCTGTTTTTT
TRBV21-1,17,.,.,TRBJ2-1,CASSKRDRVLIIAWQFF,TGTGCCAGCAGCAAGAGGGACAGAGTTTTGATAATCGCGTGGCAGTTCTTC
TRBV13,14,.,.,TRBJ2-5,CASSLGQSQETQYF,TGTGCCAGCAGCTTAGGACAGTCTCAAGAGACCCAGTACTTC
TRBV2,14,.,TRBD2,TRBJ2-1,CASREAGAADEQFF,TGTGCCAGCAGGGAAGCGGGGGCGGCTGATGAGCAGTTCTTC
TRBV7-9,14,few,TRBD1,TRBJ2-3,CASSFGTGADTQYF,TGTGCCAGCAGCTTCGGGACAGGAGCGGATACGCAGTATTTT
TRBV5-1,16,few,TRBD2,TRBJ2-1,CASSLNPRLGGNEQFF,TGCGCCAGCAGCTTGAACCCCCGGCTGGGAGGGAATGAGCAGTTCTTC
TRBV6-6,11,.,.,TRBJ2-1,CASSTPNEQFF,TGTGCCAGCAGTACGCCCAATGAGCAGTTCTTC
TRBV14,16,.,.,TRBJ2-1,CASSQDVPIPQIGQFF,TGTGCCAGCAGCCAAGATGTGCCTATACCCCAGATCGGGCAGTTCTTC
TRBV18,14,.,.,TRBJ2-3,CASSPGKGADTQYF,TGTGCCAGCTCACCAGGGAAGGGCGCGGATACGCAGTATTTT
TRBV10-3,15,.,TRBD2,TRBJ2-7,CAISESPPGGGEQYF,TGTGCCATCAGTGAGTCGCCCCCGGGAGGGGGAGAGCAGTACTTC
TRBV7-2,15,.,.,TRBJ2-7,CASSLTGPGSYEQYF,TGTGCCAGCAGCCTAACAGGGCCCGGCTCCTACGAGCAGTACTTC
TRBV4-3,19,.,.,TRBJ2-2,CASSQEVGHTATNTGELFF,TGCGCCAGCAGCCAAGAGGTGGGACATACAGCCACGAACACCGGGGAGCTGTTTTTT
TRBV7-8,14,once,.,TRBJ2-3,CASSLTPTTDTQYF,TGTGCCAGCAGCTTAACCCCAACCACAGATACGCAGTATTTT
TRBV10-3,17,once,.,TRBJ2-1,CAISESGGGGPYNEQFF,TGTGCCATCAGTGAGTCGGGTGGGGGGGGCCCCTACAATGAGCAGTTCTTC
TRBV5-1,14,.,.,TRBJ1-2,CASSLLVQGGGYTF,TGCGCCAGCAGCTTGTTGGTACAGGGTGGTGGCTACACCTTC
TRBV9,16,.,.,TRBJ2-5,CASSPLEATGQETQYF,TGTGCCAGCAGCCCCTTAGAGGCAACGGGGCAAGAGACCCAGTACTTC
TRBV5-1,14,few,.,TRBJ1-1,CASSLKVGETEAFF,TGCGCCAGCAGCTTGAAGGTAGGGGAAACTGAAGCTTTCTTT
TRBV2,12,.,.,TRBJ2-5,CASRENQETQYF,TGTGCCAGCAGAGAGAACCAAGAGACCCAGTACTTC
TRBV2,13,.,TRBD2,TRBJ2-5,CASTTRGGETQYF,TGTGCCAGCACCACCCGGGGGGGGGAGACCCAGTACTTC
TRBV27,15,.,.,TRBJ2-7,CASSLGLAAPYEQYF,TGTGCCAGCAGTTTAGGCCTAGCTGCTCCCTACGAGCAGTACTTC
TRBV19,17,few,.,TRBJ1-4,CASSISPNGVTNEKLFF,TGTGCCAGTAGTATCAGTCCTAACGGGGTTACTAATGAAAAACTGTTTTTT
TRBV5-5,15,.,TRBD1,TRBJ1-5,CASSLAGTDNQPQHF,TGTGCCAGCAGCTTAGCCGGGACAGACAATCAGCCCCAGCATTTT
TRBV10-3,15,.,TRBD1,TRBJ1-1,CAISNSERQGNEAFF,TGTGCCATCAGCAACTCGGAGAGACAGGGAAATGAAGCTTTCTTT
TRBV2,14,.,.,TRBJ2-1,CASRIRYTGNEQFF,TGTGCCAGCAGGATAAGGTACACGGGCAATGAGCAGTTCTTC
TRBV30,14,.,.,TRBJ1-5,CAWSVLSGDQPQHF,TGTGCCTGGAGTGTACTTTCAGGGGACCAGCCCCAGCATTTT
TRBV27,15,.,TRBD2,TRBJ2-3,CASSLYLAGTDTQYF,TGTGCCAGCAGTTTATACCTAGCGGGAACAGATACGCAGTATTTT
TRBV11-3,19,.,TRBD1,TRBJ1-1,CASSLGTADSGGADTEAFF,TGTGCCAGCAGCCTCGGAACAGCTGATTCAGGGGGCGCGGACACTGAAGCTTTCTTT
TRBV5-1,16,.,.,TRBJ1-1,CASRKLGGRRDTEAFF,TGCGCCAGCAGAAAATTGGGGGGGCGAAGGGACACTGAAGCTTTCTTT
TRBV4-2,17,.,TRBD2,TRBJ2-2,CASSQGSSGTVTGELFF,TGTGCCAGCAGCCAAGGGTCTAGCGGAACCGTCACCGGGGAGCTGTTTTTT
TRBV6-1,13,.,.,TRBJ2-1,CASIGNGDNEQFF,TGTGCCAGCATCGGGAACGGCGACAATGAGCAGTTCTTC
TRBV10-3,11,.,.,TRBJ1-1,CATAWNTEAFF,TGTGCCACCGCCTGGAACACTGAAGCTTTCTTT
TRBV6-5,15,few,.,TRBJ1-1,CASHGVGAGNTEAFF,TGTGCCAGCCATGGAGTTGGGGCAGGGAACACTGAAGCTTTCTTT